The TCR beta chain under discussion was sequenced for a study of cytomegalovirus exposure and HLA in healthy donors. In the PCR, 60 Vbeta and 13 Jbeta primers were used. The repertoire was sequenced with immunoSEQ multiplex PCR; TCRdb's copy has only in-frame clones and lacks some. The sample includes about 190,000 clones, roughly 80% of them seen just once. This clone was counted a single time. The origin of this receptor is a middle-aged man in good health and CMV-seropositive. The material sequenced was PBMCs.

CDR3 sequence (DNA): TGTGCCAGCAGTCCCCCTGGGGAGGGAAAAGATACGCAGTATTTT. It is translated as CASSPPGEGKDTQYF. The chain couples TRBV28 to TRBJ2-3; 7 bases are shared with TRBD2. V shed 5 bases, J shed 5 bases, and the junction held 10 bases outside the gene matches. CDR1 and CDR2 from the germline V gene are MDHEN and SYDVKM. The length of the CDR3 is 15 residues.